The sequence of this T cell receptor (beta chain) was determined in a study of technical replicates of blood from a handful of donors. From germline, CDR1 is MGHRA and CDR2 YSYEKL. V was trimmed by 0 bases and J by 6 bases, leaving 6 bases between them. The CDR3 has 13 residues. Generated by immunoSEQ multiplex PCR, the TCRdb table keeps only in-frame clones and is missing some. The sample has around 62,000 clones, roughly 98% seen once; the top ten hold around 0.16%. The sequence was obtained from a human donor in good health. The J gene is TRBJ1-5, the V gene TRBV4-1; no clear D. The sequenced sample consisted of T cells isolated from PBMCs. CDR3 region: CASSQDPGQPQHF. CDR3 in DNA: TGCGCCAGCAGCCAAGATCCGGGTCAGCCCCAGCATTTT.